This T cell receptor beta chain was observed in a study of blood T cell repertoires in COVID-19. The CDR3 spans 12 residues. Trimming removed 2 bases from V and 10 bases from J; junction bases left unmatched: 5. The germline gives CDR1 SGHDT, CDR2 YYEEEE. Profiling relied on immunoSEQ multiplex PCR, and the TCRdb table lists in-frame clones only, not all of them. The data hold 37,000 or so clones, with over 80% observed a single time. This receptor was taken from a human donor in a cohort sampled during active COVID-19. The rearrangement links TRBV5-6 to TRBJ1-1; 7 nucleotides match TRBD1. Material for sequencing was peripheral blood. The CDR3 nucleotides are TGTGCCAGCAGCTTTAGACAGGGAGGAGCTTTCTTT. Its protein is CASSFRQGGAFF.